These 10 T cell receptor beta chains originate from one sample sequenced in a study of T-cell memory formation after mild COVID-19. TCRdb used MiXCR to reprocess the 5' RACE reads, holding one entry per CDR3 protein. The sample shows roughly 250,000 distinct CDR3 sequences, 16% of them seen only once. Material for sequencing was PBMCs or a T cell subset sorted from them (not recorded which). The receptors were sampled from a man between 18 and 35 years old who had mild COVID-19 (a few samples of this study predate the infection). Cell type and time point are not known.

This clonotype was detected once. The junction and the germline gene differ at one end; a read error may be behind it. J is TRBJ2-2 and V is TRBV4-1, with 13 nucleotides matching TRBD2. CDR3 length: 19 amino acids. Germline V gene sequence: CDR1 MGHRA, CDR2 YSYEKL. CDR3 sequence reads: CDSSTLRTSGGTNTGELFF. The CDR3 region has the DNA TGCGACAGCAGCACCCTCCGGACTAGCGGGGGTACGAACACCGGGGAGCTGTTTTTT.

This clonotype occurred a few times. CDR3 sequence: CASSKGQGQPQHF. CDR3 nucleotide sequence: TGTGCCAGCAGCAAGGGACAGGGGCAGCCCCAGCATTTT. This sequence joins TRBV7-8 and TRBJ1-5, with 10 bases matching TRBD1. CDR1 and CDR2 (germline): SGHVS, FQNEAQ. The CDR3 extends over 13 amino acids. V was pared by 5 bases and J by 7 bases, with 2 bases of the junction left unmatched.

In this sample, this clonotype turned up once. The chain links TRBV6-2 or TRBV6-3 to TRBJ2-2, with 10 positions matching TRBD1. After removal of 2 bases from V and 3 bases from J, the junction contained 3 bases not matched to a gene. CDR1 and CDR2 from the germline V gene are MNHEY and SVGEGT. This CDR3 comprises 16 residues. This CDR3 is CASSYIGTGDTGELFF. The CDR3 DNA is TGTGCCAGCAGTTACATCGGGACAGGGGACACCGGGGAGCTGTTTTTT.

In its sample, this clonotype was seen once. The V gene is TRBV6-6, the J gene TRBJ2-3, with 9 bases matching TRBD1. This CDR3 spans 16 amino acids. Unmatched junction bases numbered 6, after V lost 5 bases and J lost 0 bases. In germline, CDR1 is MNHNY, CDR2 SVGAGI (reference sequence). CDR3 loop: CASSRAGTGSTDTQYF. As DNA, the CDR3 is TGTGCCAGCAGTCGCGCCGGGACAGGGAGCACAGATACGCAGTATTTT.

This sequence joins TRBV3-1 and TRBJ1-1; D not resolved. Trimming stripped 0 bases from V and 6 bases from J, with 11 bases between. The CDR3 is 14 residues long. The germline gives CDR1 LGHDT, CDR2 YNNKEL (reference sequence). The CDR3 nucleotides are TGTGCCAGCAGCCAAGAGCCGGCCAGCGCTGAAGCTTTCTTT. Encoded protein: CASSQEPASAEAFF.

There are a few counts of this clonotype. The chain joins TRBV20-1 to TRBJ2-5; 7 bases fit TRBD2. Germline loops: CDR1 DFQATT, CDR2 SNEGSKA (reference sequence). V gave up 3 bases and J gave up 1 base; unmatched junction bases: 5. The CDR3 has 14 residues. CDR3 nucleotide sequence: TGCAGTGCTAGTGGGGCGGGAGTCCAAGAGACCCAGTACTTC. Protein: CSASGAGVQETQYF.

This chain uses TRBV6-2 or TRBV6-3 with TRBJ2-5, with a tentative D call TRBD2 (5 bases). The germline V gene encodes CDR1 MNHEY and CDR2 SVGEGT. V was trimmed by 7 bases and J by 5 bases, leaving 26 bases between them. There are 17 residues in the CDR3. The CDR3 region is CASIQPPTRQGSETQYF. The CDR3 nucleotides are TGTGCCAGCATTCAACCCCCGACACGCCAAGGGAGTGAGACCCAGTACTTC.

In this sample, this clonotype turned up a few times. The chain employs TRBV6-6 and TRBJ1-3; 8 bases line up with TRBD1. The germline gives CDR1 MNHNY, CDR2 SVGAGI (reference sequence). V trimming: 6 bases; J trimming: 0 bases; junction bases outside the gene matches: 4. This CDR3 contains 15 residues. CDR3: CASSSGQVSGNTIYF. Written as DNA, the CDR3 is TGTGCCAGCAGCTCGGGACAGGTCTCTGGAAACACCATATATTTT.

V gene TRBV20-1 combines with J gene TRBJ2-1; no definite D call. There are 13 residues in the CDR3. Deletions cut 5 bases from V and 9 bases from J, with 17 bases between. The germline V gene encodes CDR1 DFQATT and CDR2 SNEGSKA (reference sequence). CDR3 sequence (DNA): TGCAGTGCTCGGTCCGGATTTCAGAGTGAGCAGTTCTTC. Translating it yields CSARSGFQSEQFF.

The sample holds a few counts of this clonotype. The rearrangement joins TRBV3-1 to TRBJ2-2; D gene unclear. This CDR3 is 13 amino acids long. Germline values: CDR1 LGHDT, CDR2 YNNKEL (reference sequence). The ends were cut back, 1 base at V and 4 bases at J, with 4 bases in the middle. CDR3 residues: CASSQGFTGELFF. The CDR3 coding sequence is TGTGCCAGCAGCCAAGGTTTCACCGGGGAGCTGTTTTTT.